One and the same sample provided the 25 T cell receptor beta chains below, sequenced in a study of T cell responses to AZD1222 COVID-19 vaccine. Assay used: immunoSEQ multiplex PCR; TCRdb lists only in-frame clones, some missing. The table lists about 100,000 clones, over 90% of them singletons. The sample consisted of peripheral blood, taken on day 0 of AZD1222 vaccination. These receptors were collected from an adult in good health.

The chain carries TRBV29-1 and TRBJ2-7; 8 bases are a match to TRBD2. From germline, CDR1 is SQVTM and CDR2 ANQGSEA. This CDR3 has 14 residues. V lost 5 bases and J lost 6; bases outside the gene matches: 12. DNA for the CDR3: TGCAGCGTTTCCAGTATAGCGGGATCTGGCGAGCAGTACTTC. Protein product: CSVSSIAGSGEQYF.

This chain connects TRBV9 to TRBJ2-7; 9 bases fit TRBD2. CDR3 length: 17 residues. Germline CDR1 reads SGDLS; CDR2 reads YYNGEE. J gave up 2 bases and V 4 bases, and 13 bases lay outside the gene matches. The CDR3 bases are TGTGCCAGCAGCCCCGGGACTAGCCCCGGGACCCCCTACGAGCAGTACTTC. Translating gives CASSPGTSPGTPYEQYF.

DNA for the CDR3: TGCGCCAGCAGCTCGGCCCCGGGACAACCATACAATGAGCAGTTCTTC. Translation gives CASSSAPGQPYNEQFF. The chain joins TRBV5-1 to TRBJ2-1; tentative D call: TRBD1 (6 bases). The CDR3 runs 16 residues. V lost 3 bases and J 4 bases, leaving 17 bases between the germline ends. CDR1 and CDR2 from the germline V gene are SGHRS and YFSETQ.

The rearrangement joins TRBV7-8 to TRBJ2-5; D perhaps matches TRBD1 (5 bases). This CDR3 has 16 amino acids. Per the germline V gene, CDR1 is SGHVS and CDR2 is FQNEAQ. The V gene lost 5 bases and the J gene lost 5 bases, with 21 bases spanning the gap. The CDR3: CASSISSISGHETQYF. In DNA, the CDR3 is TGTGCCAGCAGCATCAGCTCTATCTCAGGGCACGAGACCCAGTACTTC.

The CDR3 bases are TGTGCCAGCAGCGAGACTAGTAGTTTCAATGAGCAGTTCTTC. It specifies CASSETSSFNEQFF. V usage is TRBV9 and J usage is TRBJ2-1; possibly TRBD2 for D (6 bases). V gave up 3 bases and J gave up 6 bases, with 13 bases separating them. This CDR3 region has 14 residues. CDR1 SGDLS and CDR2 YYNGEE come from the germline V gene. The variable domain in full, completed from reference TRBV9 and TRBJ2-1, reads DSGVTQTPKHLITATGQRVTLRCSPRSGDLSVYWYQQSLDQGLQFLIQYYNGEERAKGNILERFSAQQFPDLHSELNLSSLELGDSALYFCASSETSSFNEQFFGPGTRLTVL.

The CDR3 protein is CASSPSSATDTQYF. CDR3 bases: TGTGCCAGCAGCCCTAGCTCAGCCACAGATACGCAGTATTTT. V is TRBV5-4 and J is TRBJ2-3, with TRBD2 as a possible D gene (5 bases). Per the germline V gene, CDR1 is SGHNT and CDR2 is YYREEE (reference sequence). Trimming shortened V by 4 bases and J by 2 bases, and 11 bases separated the two germline ends. The CDR3 is 14 residues long.

The chain links TRBV5-1 to TRBJ1-5; D is unresolved. Trimming took off 0 bases at V and 3 bases at J, with 10 bases between the two ends. The CDR3 has 15 amino acids. CDR1 is SGHRS and CDR2 is YFSETQ in the germline V gene. DNA of the CDR3: TGCGCCAGCAGCTTGGTTGGGGATCCCAATCAGCCCCAGCATTTT. Translating gives CASSLVGDPNQPQHF.

The chain uses TRBV18 and TRBJ2-5; no reliable D call. Deletions cut 3 bases from V and 1 base from J, with 9 bases between. The CDR3 length is 14 residues. Germline V gene data show CDR1 as KGHSH and CDR2 as LQKENI. The CDR3 DNA reads TGTGCCAGCTCACCGCCGTACACCCAAGAGACCCAGTACTTC. Its protein product is CASSPPYTQETQYF.

The chain carries TRBV11-2 and TRBJ1-2; no clear D. CDR3 length: 11 amino acids. Germline CDR1 reads SGHAT; CDR2 reads FQNNGV. The germline V and J ends were trimmed by 1 base and 5 bases, with 2 bases remaining between them. CDR3 sequence: CASSLVYGYTF. The CDR3 nucleotides are TGTGCCAGCAGCTTAGTTTATGGCTACACCTTC.

J is TRBJ1-1 and V is TRBV5-1; the match to TRBD1 covers 10 bases. V lost 0 bases, J lost 5 bases, and 7 bases stayed unmatched. Per germline, CDR1 SGHRS and CDR2 YFSETQ. CDR3 length: 16 amino acids. CDR3 DNA sequence: TGCGCCAGCAGCTTGGGGAACCGGGACAGGGGTACTGAAGCTTTCTTT. Protein product: CASSLGNRDRGTEAFF.

The rearrangement joins TRBV9 to TRBJ2-7; 10 nucleotides align to TRBD2. This CDR3 is 14 amino acids long. V lost 4 bases to trimming and J lost 5 bases; unmatched junction nucleotides: 6. The germline V gene has CDR1 SGDLS and CDR2 YYNGEE. CDR3 DNA: TGTGCCAGCAGCATTTCTAGCGGGAGTCACGAGCAGTACTTC. Amino acids: CASSISSGSHEQYF.

This clone was detected only once. The chain has TRBV6-5 and TRBJ1-5; 7 nucleotides match TRBD1. CDR1 and CDR2 from the germline V gene are MNHEY and SVGAGI. With V trimmed by 5 bases and J by 0 bases, 4 bases remained unmatched. The CDR3 covers 15 residues. CDR3 protein: CASSRTGDSNQPQHF. CDR3 sequence (DNA): TGTGCCAGCAGTCGGACAGGAGATAGCAATCAGCCCCAGCATTTT.

V and J are TRBV5-5 and TRBJ2-5; TRBD2 matches 9 bases. The CDR3 spans 15 residues. V trimming: 5 bases; J trimming: 3 bases; junction bases outside the gene matches: 8. Per the germline V gene, CDR1 is SGHKS and CDR2 is YYEKEE (reference sequence). The CDR3 DNA reads TGTGCCAGCAGGTCAGCCGGGACTAGCAAAGAGACCCAGTACTTC. Translated, it gives CASRSAGTSKETQYF.

The V and J genes are TRBV6-5 and TRBJ2-1, with 10 positions matching TRBD2. Per the germline V gene, CDR1 is MNHEY and CDR2 is SVGAGI. The CDR3 consists of 15 residues. V was pared by 5 bases and J by 8 bases, with 9 bases of the junction left unmatched. DNA of the CDR3: TGTGCCAGCAGTCTGGCTAGCGGGAGTCTATATGAGCAGTTCTTC. Translating gives CASSLASGSLYEQFF.

The genes are TRBV6-5 and TRBJ2-7; 10 bases map to TRBD1. The trim removed 5 bases at V and 5 bases at J, leaving 6 bases unmatched. Germline V gene data show CDR1 as MNHEY and CDR2 as SVGAGI. The CDR3 runs 14 residues. DNA of the CDR3: TGTGCCAGCAGTCCCGGGACAGGGGCGGACGAGCAGTACTTC. Protein: CASSPGTGADEQYF.

The chain couples TRBV5-1 to TRBJ2-2; TRBD2 agrees at 9 bases. Germline CDR1 reads SGHRS; CDR2 reads YFSETQ. Losses at the gene ends were 3 bases for V and 7 bases for J; bases not matched to a gene: 4. This CDR3 has 14 residues. CDR3 loop: CASSSIAGDGELFF. In DNA, the CDR3 is TGCGCCAGCAGCTCAATAGCGGGAGACGGGGAGCTGTTTTTT.

The chain links TRBV19 to TRBJ2-2; TRBD1 is a possible D gene (5 bases). The CDR3 contains 15 residues. V gave up 5 bases and J gave up 0 bases, with 10 bases separating them. CDR1 and CDR2 (germline): LNHDA, SQIVND (reference sequence). The CDR3: CASSPRTPNTGELFF. The DNA of the CDR3 is TGTGCCAGTAGTCCAAGGACACCGAACACCGGGGAGCTGTTTTTT.

The chain combines TRBV2 with TRBJ1-5; the D is unclear. The CDR3 extends over 13 amino acids. V lost 7 bases and J 4 bases, leaving 11 bases between the germline ends. Germline-derived CDR1 and CDR2 are SNHLY and FYNNEI. This chain's CDR3 is CASNSYRNQPQHF. Here the CDR3 DNA reads TGTGCCAGCAACTCTTATCGGAATCAGCCCCAGCATTTT.

The chain has TRBV4-1 and TRBJ2-1, with unresolved D. In germline, CDR1 is MGHRA, CDR2 YSYEKL. This CDR3 has 16 residues. With 0 bases removed from V and 3 bases from J, the gap between germline ends came to 12 bases. The CDR3 here is CASSQDSPTLYNEQFF. The CDR3 region has the DNA TGCGCCAGCAGCCAAGATTCGCCTACTCTCTACAATGAGCAGTTCTTC.

V usage is TRBV19 and J usage is TRBJ1-2; TRBD1 agrees at 7 bases. This CDR3 spans 14 amino acids. Trimming cost V 5 bases and J 4 bases; bases outside gene matches: 7. Germline values: CDR1 LNHDA, CDR2 SQIVND (reference sequence). The CDR3, as DNA: TGTGCCAGTAGTGAACGACAGGGAGCCTATGGCTACACCTTC. As protein: CASSERQGAYGYTF.

The genes are TRBV6-1 and TRBJ2-1; 10 bases fit TRBD1. The CDR3 covers 16 residues. V shed 2 bases, J shed 5 bases, and the junction held 6 bases outside the gene matches. CDR1 and CDR2 from the germline V gene are MNHNS and SASEGT. The CDR3 is CASSERWDRGDNEQFF. Here the CDR3 DNA reads TGTGCCAGCAGTGAACGATGGGACAGGGGTGACAATGAGCAGTTCTTC.

The V and J genes are TRBV7-2 and TRBJ2-7; 9 bases agree with TRBD2. The CDR3 length is 13 residues. CDR1 and CDR2 from the germline V gene are SGHTA and FQGNSA. After removal of 3 bases from V and 7 bases from J, the junction contained 4 bases not matched to a gene. CDR3: CASSFRLAEEQYF. The CDR3 DNA sequence: TGTGCCAGCAGCTTTCGACTAGCGGAAGAGCAGTACTTC.

Here the CDR3 reads CASSLSIDSPLHF. The CDR3 DNA reads as TGCGCCAGCAGCTTGAGTATCGATTCACCCCTCCACTTT. J is TRBJ1-6 and V is TRBV5-1; D is unclear. The germline V gene encodes CDR1 SGHRS and CDR2 YFSETQ. The V and J ends lost 1 base and 8 bases respectively, with 7 bases between them. CDR3 length: 13 amino acids.

Note on this clone: Other DNA sequences of this sample code for an identical CDR3. V usage is TRBV7-9 and J usage is TRBJ1-1, with D unresolved. Germline values: CDR1 SEHNR, CDR2 FQNEAQ (reference sequence). The CDR3 runs to 13 residues. V lost 5 bases and J lost 0, with 7 bases in between. The CDR3 DNA follows: TGTGCCAGCAGCCTCGACATGAACACTGAAGCTTTCTTT. Translated: CASSLDMNTEAFF.

The chain links TRBV30 to TRBJ1-6, with D uncertain. This CDR3 spans 12 amino acids. V dropped 2 bases and J dropped 9 bases, with 8 bases sitting between them. Germline loops: CDR1 GTSNPN, CDR2 SVGIG (reference sequence). CDR3 region: CAWSREFSPLHF. Written as DNA, the CDR3 is TGTGCCTGGAGTCGGGAGTTTTCACCCCTCCACTTT.